This T cell receptor (beta chain) was identified during a study of Graves' ophthalmopathy and Graves' hyperthyroidism listed by TCRdb under 2018. As for the study more broadly: Peripheral blood was collected before any treatment was given, at the time of initial diagnosis. In roughly 6 hyperthyroidism patients, the T-cell repertoire of thyroid tissue was compared with the T-cell repertoire of blood. The independent validation cohort included about 19 hyperthyroidism patients plus 17 patients who later progressed from hyperthyroidism to ophthalmopathy. In total, some 130 blood samples were TCR-sequenced: 40 to 45 ophthalmopathy, around 75 hyperthyroidism and some 17 hyperthyroidism-to-ophthalmopathy patients. A discovery set of 95 to 100 patients (43 ophthalmopathy, 57 stable hyperthyroidism) was enrolled to explore V-J signatures distinguishing ophthalmopathy from hyperthyroidism. Once sampling was done, hyperthyroidism patients were given methimazole at a starting dose of 30 mg daily, while ophthalmopathy patients were given high-dose intravenous methylprednisolone. To tell Graves' ophthalmopathy apart from Graves' hyperthyroidism, and to predict which patients would progress to ophthalmopathy, the study relied on TCR beta repertoire signatures. The paper's findings and limits, for the study overall: In validation, the model predicted ophthalmopathy progression with 70.59% sensitivity and around 72% specificity; some 13 predicted patients were CT-confirmed with GO in a median of around 6 months. Ophthalmopathy was separated from stable hyperthyroidism by the 13-signature model with just under 90% sensitivity and 81% to 83% specificity in cross-validation and with 80%/75% in the test set. Sample size was not predetermined statistically, and investigators were not blinded to group allocation. Most expanded thyroid clonotypes with a frequency above 0.001 also appeared in blood, which suggests that blood repertoires may reflect the immune response in the thyroid.

Patients with ophthalmopathy had moderately to severely active disease, with a Clinical Activity Score of 3 or more, a NOSPECS grade of 4 or more, and a disease duration of less than 3 months. Anyone with other autoimmune diseases, uncontrolled infections, pregnancy or lactation was excluded from the study. Clinical symptoms, serum thyroxine, TRAb, thyroid ultrasound and orbital computed tomography were used for diagnosis. Ficoll-Paque density gradient centrifugation was used to isolate PBMCs from 8 to 10 ml of fresh peripheral blood. Total RNA was extracted using Trizol reagent, and RNA quality was checked on an Agilent 2100 Bioanalyzer. TCR beta CDR3 regions were amplified from RNA transcripts for repertoire sequencing. HTBI primers and the Qiagen OneStep RT-PCR kit were used in a first-round RT-PCR, which was followed by a second-round multiplex PCR, size selection and purification. Libraries were sequenced on an Illumina HiSeq2000 using paired-end 100 bp reads. On the study's bioinformatics: SOAPnuke was used to process the reads, removing any read that contained adapters or uncalled bases, had a mean Phred below 15, or lacked an exact match to the constant primer or identifier. COPE v1.2.5 was used to merge high-quality paired reads. Unique nucleotide sequences were defined as clonotypes and aligned to IMGT TRB V, D and J references using MiTCR v1.1. Analysis was restricted to V-J combinations with a frequency above 0.0001, which covered about 99% of repertoires. For each V-J combination, a TCR clonal expansion and chaos score was defined as F50 clonal expansion divided by the chaos observed in the TCRdist matrix. Welch's t-statistics and random forest were used to narrow the features down to roughly twelve V-J combinations, which were then fed into a naive Bayes classifier. The similarity between thyroid and blood repertoires was quantified using the Morisita-Horn index. The raw public reads went through TCRdb reprocessing: fastp at Q25, MiXCR clone calling, in-frame beta chains kept. A single entry per CDR3 protein holds the most common genes and DNA from its merged rows. TCRdb, rather than the study authors, made the V and J calls. The sample table holds 500,000 to 800,000 distinct CDR3 sequences, of which roughly two fifths were seen once. The top ten constitute more than 3% of the sample.

Concerning this clonotype itself: There is no known antigen for this receptor. No much larger clone exists at a distance of one base, and base qualities are not known.

Spanning cysteine to phenylalanine, the CDR3 consists of 15 amino acids. Only CDR3 DNA remains: 45 bases, in frame from the first base. Via the germline V gene (reference sequence), CDR1 is GTSNPN and CDR2 SVGIG. V lost 2 bases and J lost 0 bases; the stretch between them is 13 bases long. This TCR came from an adult man with Graves' ophthalmopathy. The sequencing sample was made of peripheral blood. The chain is encoded by TRBV30 joined to TRBJ1-2, with TRBD1 as a weak D call on 5 bases. The bases are TGTGCCTGGAGTCCGGGACGGATAGCTAACTATGGCTACACCTTC. It codes for CAWSPGRIANYGYTF.